The 19 T cell receptor delta chains presented below share a single source sample, sequenced in a study of γδ T cells in repeated Plasmodium falciparum infection. TCRdb ran CATT on the multiplex PCR reads. Counted here are tens of thousands of delta-chain clones, 0.75% to 1% occurring once; the ten biggest clones make up more than 9%. Bulk repertoires came from Vgamma9/Vdelta2+ or Vdelta2-negative gammadelta T cells flow-sorted from PBMC. Sequencing input: gamma-delta T cells from blood. The receptors come from a pool of human donors (malaria-infected and uninfected, not separated).

There are many counts of this clone. TCRdb pairs this DNA with a much larger clone's protein that differs at residue 5, likely a read error; the protein shown was translated from the DNA. The chain has TRDV2 and TRDJ3; 12 bases map to TRDD3. J gave up 3 bases and V 3 bases, and 14 bases lay outside the gene matches. CDR1 is GEAIGNYY, CDR2 EKD, per germline. The length of the CDR3 is 21 residues. The CDR3 DNA reads as TGTGCCTGTGACGCCGGGGGACTACTGGGGGATACTGGCTGGGACACCCGACAGATGTTTTTC. This sequence encodes CACDAGGLLGDTGWDTRQMFF.

Remarks on this clone: The mismatch at residue 15 between this DNA's translation and the TCRdb protein of a much larger clone likely reflects a read error; the protein shown is translated from the DNA. This chain joins TRDV1 and TRDJ1; D is possibly TRDD3 (7 bases). Matching the DNA to germline supplied the J gene, which TCRdb does not give. This CDR3 has 25 residues. Per germline, CDR1 TSWWSYY and CDR2 QGS. Trimming took off 3 bases at V and 1 base at J, with 42 bases between the two ends. As DNA, the CDR3 is TGTGCTCTTGGGGACAGAGGAGTTTGGTCCTTCCCACTGGGGCGAGGGGTTCCACGCACCGATAAACTCATCTTT. Amino acid sequence: CALGDRGVWSFPLGRGVPRTDKLIF.

This clone was seen repeatedly, ten times or more. The chain links TRDV2 to TRDJ1, with 10 positions matching TRDD3. TCRdb offers no J gene call, so here the DNA was matched to germline to obtain one. CDR3 length: 18 amino acids. Germline CDR1 is GEAIGNYY and CDR2 is EKD. Unmatched junction bases numbered 9, after V lost 0 bases and J lost 0 bases. This CDR3 is CACDTVKWGIQYTDKLIF. DNA for the CDR3: TGTGCCTGTGACACCGTGAAGTGGGGGATACAGTACACCGATAAACTCATCTTT.

As concerns this clone: A far larger clone lies a single base away; this is likely a read error. In the same sample, other DNA sequences code for this CDR3. This sequence joins TRDV1 and TRDJ1; weak D call: TRDD3 (5 bases). In the absence of a J gene in TCRdb, the DNA was matched to germline to assign it here. The CDR3 is 12 amino acids. Germline V gene lookup returns CDR1 TSWWSYY and CDR2 QGS. CDR3 protein: CALGESRGKLIF. The CDR3 DNA sequence: TGTGCTCTCGGGGAATCCAGGGGTAAACTCATCTTT.

As for this clone: The TCRdb protein, from a much larger clone, departs from this DNA's translation at residue 5, likely by read error; the protein shown derives from the DNA. The gene calls are TRDV2 and TRDJ1, with unresolved D. The J gene comes from matching the DNA to germline here; TCRdb lacks it. Germline loops: CDR1 GEAIGNYY, CDR2 EKD. The CDR3 is made up of 15 amino acids. V lost 2 bases and J lost 3, with 15 bases in between. CDR3: CACDIRGTTSDKLIF. In DNA, the CDR3 is TGTGCCTGTGACATCCGTGGGACAACGTCCGATAAACTCATCTTT.

This clone was detected a few times. The protein given by TCRdb reflects a much larger clone and differs at residue 11 from this DNA's translation, likely from a read error; the protein shown is the DNA's translation. This rearrangement joins TRDV2 to TRDJ3, with 8 bases fitting TRDD3. The J gene is not listed in TCRdb, so it was assigned here from a DNA match to germline. The CDR3 is 22 residues long. Germline V CDR1 and CDR2: GEAIGNYY, EKD. The ends lost 0 bases at V and 1 base at J; junction bases unmatched: 16. For the CDR3, the DNA is TGTGCCTGTGACACCGGACAGTACTGGGGGGTGTTCGCTTCCTGGGACACCCGACAGATGTTTTTC. Translating gives CACDTGQYWGVFASWDTRQMFF.

This clone showed up just a few times. Translating this DNA gives a protein that differs at residue 3 from the TCRdb one, which belongs to a much larger clone; a read error is likely, and the protein shown is this translation. The rearrangement joins TRDV1 to TRDJ2, with D possibly TRDD3 on 6 matching bases. The J gene is absent in TCRdb and was assigned here via DNA matching to germline. CDR3 length: 19 residues. The germline V gene encodes CDR1 TSWWSYY and CDR2 QGS. The CDR3 region is CAPGEKSAFTQRMTAQLFF. Written as DNA, the CDR3 is TGTGCTCCTGGGGAAAAATCGGCCTTCACTCAGCGGATGACAGCACAACTCTTCTTT.

There are a few counts of this clone. The protein TCRdb gives is from a much larger clone and does not agree with this DNA's translation at residue 16, likely a read error; the protein shown here comes from the DNA. At the DNA level, this CDR3 is encoded by other sequences in the same sample as well. The gene calls are TRDV1 and TRDJ1; D tentatively reads TRDD1 or TRDD3 (5 bases each). Trimming cost V 2 bases and J 1 base, with 41 bases left between them. The germline V gene has CDR1 TSWWSYY and CDR2 QGS. The CDR3 totals 25 residues. The CDR3 region is CALGEIRNQPERGVLRDFPTDKLIF. The CDR3 DNA sequence: TGTGCTCTTGGGGAAATTAGAAATCAGCCAGAAAGGGGCGTACTGAGGGATTTCCCCACCGATAAACTCATCTTT.

On this clone: TCRdb has a much larger clone's protein, which differs at residue 11 from the translation of this DNA, likely because of a read error; what is shown is the protein translated from the DNA. The V gene is TRDV1, the J gene TRDJ1; D unclear. Since TCRdb gives no J gene, matching the DNA to germline was used here to assign it. This CDR3 is 18 amino acids long. Per germline, CDR1 TSWWSYY and CDR2 QGS. V lost 1 base to trimming and J lost 2 bases, with 20 bases between them. The CDR3: CALGEHIPPGTVTDKLIF. DNA of the CDR3: TGTGCTCTTGGGGAACATATCCCCCCCGGGACTGTTACCGATAAACTCATCTTT.

With respect to this clone: A read error likely explains why the TCRdb protein, taken from a much larger clone, differs from this DNA's translation at residue 20; the protein shown is translated from the DNA. The rearrangement uses TRDV1 and TRDJ1, with 9 bases matching TRDD3. The J gene, absent from TCRdb, was called here by matching the DNA to germline. The CDR3 is 26 amino acids. V lost 1 base to trimming and J lost 1 base; unmatched junction nucleotides: 34. Germline V CDR1 and CDR2: TSWWSYY, QGS. The CDR3 region has the DNA TGTGCTCTTGGGGAACGTTCCAAACCTTACCTCTGGGCGGTAAGGGGGGATACCAAATCCACCGATAAACTCATCTTT. Translation: CALGERSKPYLWAVRGDTKSTDKLIF.

This clone was recorded at least ten times. The protein given by TCRdb reflects a much larger clone and differs at residue 13 from this DNA's translation, likely from a read error; the protein shown is the DNA's translation. The V gene corresponds to TRDV2; no J gene was called. From germline, CDR1 is GEAIGNYY and CDR2 EKD. This CDR3 contains 15 residues. Written as DNA, the CDR3 is TGTGCCTGTGACACCGGAGACCTGGGTCCTTCAGGACCCATCTTT. As protein: CACDTGDLGPSGPIF.

This clone appeared a few times. The TCRdb record carries a much larger clone's protein, which differs from this DNA's translation at residue 7; a read error is the likely cause, and the protein listed here is the DNA translation. The chain employs TRDV1 and TRDJ1; 12 bases map to TRDD3. Unmatched junction bases numbered 32, after V lost 3 bases and J lost 3 bases. Germline-derived CDR1 and CDR2 are TSWWSYY and QGS. CDR3 length: 25 residues. CDR3 in DNA: TGTGCTCTTGGGGAGCCCTGTCTCACTCCCCAAGTCCAATACTGGGGGATACCGAAACCCGATAAACTCATCTTT. Translation gives CALGEPCLTPQVQYWGIPKPDKLIF.

As concerns this clone: This likely reflects a read error, since a far larger clone is one base away. The sample holds other DNA sequences that translate to the same CDR3. The rearrangement joins TRDV1 to TRDJ1, with a tentative D call TRDD3 (6 bases). V lost 5 bases and J 0 bases, leaving 25 bases between the germline ends. Germline V CDR1 and CDR2: TSWWSYY, QGS. CDR3 length: 19 amino acids. CDR3 sequence: CALGRAPKGRGSYTDKLIF. Written as DNA, the CDR3 is TGTGCTCTTGGGAGGGCCCCTAAAGGGAGGGGATCGTACACCGATAAACTCATCTTT.

This clone came up many times. A single base separates this from a much larger clone, so it may be a read error. Other DNA sequences of this sample code for an identical CDR3. The chain recombines TRDV1 with TRDJ1; D might be TRDD3 (9 bases). The V end was cut by 3 bases, the J end by 1 base, with 51 bases between. Germline CDR1 and CDR2: TSWWSYY and QGS. This CDR3 is built from 28 residues. CDR3 amino acids: CALGELGGRVFFRASYELGDFRTDKLIF. CDR3 DNA sequence: TGTGCTCTTGGGGAGCTAGGGGGTCGGGTCTTCTTTCGGGCTTCCTACGAGCTGGGGGATTTTCGCACCGATAAACTCATCTTT.

This clone occurred a few times. The mismatch at residue 11 between this DNA's translation and the TCRdb protein of a much larger clone likely reflects a read error; the protein shown is translated from the DNA. The rearrangement uses TRDV2 and TRDJ1; 10 bases are a match to TRDD3. No J segment appears in TCRdb, so it was assigned here by matching the sequence to germline. Germline V CDR1 and CDR2: GEAIGNYY, EKD. The CDR3 runs to 18 residues. J gave up 0 bases and V 0 bases, and 9 bases lay outside the gene matches. In nucleotides, the CDR3 is TGTGCCTGTGACACCCTAACTGGGGGATTGCCCTACACCGATAAACTCATCTTT. This translates into CACDTLTGGLPYTDKLIF.

Turning to this clone: It is likely a read error: a sequence one base away is far more abundant. Other DNA sequences in the same sample also yield this CDR3. The CDR3 region is CALGDALPAKNRYPQYTDKLIF. The CDR3 bases are TGTGCTCTTGGGGATGCTCTTCCCGCGAAAAATCGGTATCCCCAGTACACCGATAAACTCATCTTT. The chain recombines TRDV1 with TRDJ1, with D maybe TRDD2 (5 bases). Assignment of the J gene here rests on matching the DNA to germline, because TCRdb gives none. V was cut by 3 bases and J by 0 bases, with 32 bases left in between. The CDR3 is 22 residues long. Germline CDR1 reads TSWWSYY; CDR2 reads QGS.

This clone was observed a handful of times. TCRdb records a much larger clone's protein for this DNA, with a difference at residue 18 that likely arises from a read error; the protein given is the translation of the DNA. The V and J genes are TRDV1 and TRDJ1; perhaps TRDD3 as D (6 bases). The J gene, not given by TCRdb, was assigned here from a germline match of the nucleotide sequence. The CDR3 contains 22 residues. V lost 4 bases and J 6 bases, leaving 39 bases between the germline ends. Germline-derived CDR1 and CDR2 are TSWWSYY and QGS. CDR3 in DNA: TGTGCTCTTGGGGGTCCTTCGTATACAAAAAAGGACATGAAGGGGATTCCCAATAAACTCATCTTT. Amino acid sequence: CALGGPSYTKKDMKGIPNKLIF.

A word on this clone: TCRdb records a much larger clone's protein for this DNA, with a difference at residue 9 that likely arises from a read error; the protein given is the translation of the DNA. The chain recombines TRDV1 with TRDJ2, with D perhaps TRDD3 (5 bases). This CDR3 contains 18 residues. Trimming shortened V by 0 bases and J by 3 bases, and 17 bases separated the two germline ends. The germline gives CDR1 TSWWSYY, CDR2 QGS. The CDR3 nucleotides read TGTGCTCTTGGGGAACTCCAGCTGGAGGATATCCTGACAGCACAACTCTTCTTT. Translating it yields CALGELQLEDILTAQLFF.

As for this clone: The protein recorded in TCRdb matches a much larger clone and deviates from this DNA's translation at residue 13, suggesting a read error; the protein here is obtained by translating the DNA. The chain carries TRDV1 and TRDJ1; D gene ambiguous. TCRdb supplies no J gene; here it was assigned by aligning the nucleotide sequence to germline. This CDR3 has 18 amino acids. Looked up from germline, CDR1 is TSWWSYY and CDR2 is QGS. Trimming stripped 1 base from V and 3 bases from J, with 21 bases between. The DNA of the CDR3 is TGTGCTCTTGGGGAACGAACCCAACCGCCGGCCGGAGCCGATAAACTCATCTTT. Its protein is CALGERTQPPAGADKLIF.